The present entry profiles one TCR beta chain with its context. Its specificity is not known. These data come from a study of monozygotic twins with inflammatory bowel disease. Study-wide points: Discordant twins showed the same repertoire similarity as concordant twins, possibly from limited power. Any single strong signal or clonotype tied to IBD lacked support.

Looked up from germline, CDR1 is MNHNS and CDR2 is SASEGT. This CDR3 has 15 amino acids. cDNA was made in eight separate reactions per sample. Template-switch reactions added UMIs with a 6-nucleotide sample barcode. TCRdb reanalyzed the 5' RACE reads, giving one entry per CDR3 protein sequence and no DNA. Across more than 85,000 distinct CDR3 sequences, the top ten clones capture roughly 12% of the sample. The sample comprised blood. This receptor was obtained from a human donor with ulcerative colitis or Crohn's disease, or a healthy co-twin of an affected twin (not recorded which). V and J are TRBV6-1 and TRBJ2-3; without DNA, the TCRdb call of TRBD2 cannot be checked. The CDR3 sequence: CASSRGSGSTNTQYF.